This is a list of T cell receptor beta chains from one sample in a study of control samples from healthy donors and cancer patients. Profiled with immunoSEQ multiplex PCR; TCRdb holds only in-frame clones, not every one. The table has under 90,000 clones, 85% to 95% seen once. Sequencing was carried out using blood. The receptors come from a woman in her fifties or sixties in good health. Both conserved end residues are part of each CDR3. A D gene is named only where the DNA matches it firmly.

V: TRBV5-4; J: TRBJ1-2; D: NA; CDR3: CASSLTEDRGYTF
V: TRBV6-6; J: TRBJ1-5; D: NA; CDR3: CASSFGGNQPQHF
V: TRBV6-5; J: TRBJ2-6; D: NA; CDR3: CASSSYTSSGANVLTF
V: TRBV6-5; J: TRBJ2-7; D: NA; CDR3: CASSYSTSEYF
V: TRBV3-1/TRBV3-2; J: TRBJ2-7; D: NA; CDR3: CASSRMVGVYYEQYF
V: TRBV2; J: TRBJ1-1; D: TRBD1; CDR3: CASSEGNRGGTEAFF
V: TRBV5-6; J: TRBJ2-2; D: TRBD1; CDR3: CASSWGQVSRPAGELFF
V: TRBV5-1; J: TRBJ2-2; D: TRBD2; CDR3: CASSWASGPTGELFF
V: TRBV15; J: TRBJ2-7; D: NA; CDR3: CATSREVDYEQYF
V: TRBV6-6; J: TRBJ1-2; D: NA; CDR3: CASSYGTPENYGYTF
V: TRBV11-3; J: TRBJ2-2; D: NA; CDR3: CASSLDLYSELFF
V: TRBV5-1; J: TRBJ2-5; D: NA; CDR3: CASSFNRASVETQYF
V: TRBV6-5; J: TRBJ2-2; D: TRBD2; CDR3: CASMGLVGTGELFF
V: TRBV30; J: TRBJ1-6; D: NA; CDR3: CAWSVLQLSNSPLHF
V: TRBV5-1; J: TRBJ2-1; D: NA; CDR3: CASSLVGHYNEQFF
V: TRBV3-1/TRBV3-2; J: TRBJ2-2; D: TRBD2; CDR3: CASSAGLAGVFGELFF
V: TRBV11-2; J: TRBJ1-2; D: TRBD1; CDR3: CASSLIAGGDGYTF
V: TRBV7-5; J: TRBJ1-1; D: NA; CDR3: CARSFITKVWGGDTEAFF
V: TRBV5-6; J: TRBJ1-1; D: NA; CDR3: CASSPIGGFTEAFF
V: TRBV11-2; J: TRBJ2-1; D: TRBD1; CDR3: CASSPGTASYNEQFF
V: TRBV5-8; J: TRBJ2-2; D: NA; CDR3: CASTRPDGYTGELFF
V: TRBV7-9; J: TRBJ2-7; D: NA; CDR3: CASSVGQAYYEQYF
V: TRBV25-1; J: TRBJ2-7; D: TRBD2; CDR3: CASGRAAYEQYF
V: TRBV9; J: TRBJ2-3; D: TRBD2; CDR3: CASSVATTSGARTDTQYF
V: TRBV6-5; J: TRBJ2-2; D: NA; CDR3: CASSYRLGAGELFF
V: TRBV6-5; J: TRBJ1-1; D: NA; CDR3: CASSSSAVEAFF
V: TRBV4-1; J: TRBJ2-6; D: NA; CDR3: CASSQHSVRYPADSGANVLTF
V: TRBV3-1/TRBV3-2; J: TRBJ1-1; D: NA; CDR3: CASSPGLNTEAFF
V: TRBV2; J: TRBJ2-5; D: TRBD1; CDR3: CASRAGGPETQYF
V: TRBV6-2/TRBV6-3; J: TRBJ2-2; D: NA; CDR3: CASSYATGNTGELFF
V: TRBV7-8; J: TRBJ1-4; D: NA; CDR3: CASSLALRGTNEKLFF
V: TRBV7-9; J: TRBJ2-1; D: NA; CDR3: CASSLNSAGDEQFF
V: TRBV28; J: TRBJ1-1; D: NA; CDR3: CASSLLGSEAFF
V: TRBV20-1; J: TRBJ1-4; D: NA; CDR3: CSAMGGEKLFF
V: TRBV15; J: TRBJ2-3; D: NA; CDR3: CATSRGSGFTDTQYF
V: TRBV24-1; J: TRBJ2-7; D: NA; CDR3: CATSDSGGYEQYF
V: TRBV7-9; J: TRBJ2-7; D: TRBD1; CDR3: CASSSPDRVEYEQYF
V: TRBV9; J: TRBJ1-4; D: NA; CDR3: CASSAGQGTEKLFF
V: TRBV28; J: TRBJ1-1; D: NA; CDR3: CASSLEGEPEAFF
V: TRBV5-5; J: TRBJ1-1; D: NA; CDR3: CASSLGSMAGGTEAFF
V: TRBV3-1/TRBV3-2; J: TRBJ1-1; D: NA; CDR3: CASSQSEGPGTEAFF
V: TRBV28; J: TRBJ2-1; D: NA; CDR3: CASSEQGRSSYNEQFF
V: TRBV18; J: TRBJ2-1; D: TRBD2; CDR3: CASSPPSGRNEQFF
V: TRBV7-2; J: TRBJ2-6; D: NA; CDR3: CASSLDAGANVLTF
V: TRBV24-1; J: TRBJ2-3; D: TRBD2; CDR3: CATRTSGSVDTQYF
V: TRBV9; J: TRBJ2-1; D: NA; CDR3: CASSVLSDNEQFF
V: TRBV9; J: TRBJ1-1; D: NA; CDR3: CASSLQPEGAAFF
V: TRBV2; J: TRBJ1-6; D: NA; CDR3: CASSVRESYNSPLHF
V: TRBV5-1; J: TRBJ1-1; D: TRBD1; CDR3: CASSLGGQGYTEAFF
V: TRBV11-3; J: TRBJ2-1; D: NA; CDR3: CASSLDNENEQFF